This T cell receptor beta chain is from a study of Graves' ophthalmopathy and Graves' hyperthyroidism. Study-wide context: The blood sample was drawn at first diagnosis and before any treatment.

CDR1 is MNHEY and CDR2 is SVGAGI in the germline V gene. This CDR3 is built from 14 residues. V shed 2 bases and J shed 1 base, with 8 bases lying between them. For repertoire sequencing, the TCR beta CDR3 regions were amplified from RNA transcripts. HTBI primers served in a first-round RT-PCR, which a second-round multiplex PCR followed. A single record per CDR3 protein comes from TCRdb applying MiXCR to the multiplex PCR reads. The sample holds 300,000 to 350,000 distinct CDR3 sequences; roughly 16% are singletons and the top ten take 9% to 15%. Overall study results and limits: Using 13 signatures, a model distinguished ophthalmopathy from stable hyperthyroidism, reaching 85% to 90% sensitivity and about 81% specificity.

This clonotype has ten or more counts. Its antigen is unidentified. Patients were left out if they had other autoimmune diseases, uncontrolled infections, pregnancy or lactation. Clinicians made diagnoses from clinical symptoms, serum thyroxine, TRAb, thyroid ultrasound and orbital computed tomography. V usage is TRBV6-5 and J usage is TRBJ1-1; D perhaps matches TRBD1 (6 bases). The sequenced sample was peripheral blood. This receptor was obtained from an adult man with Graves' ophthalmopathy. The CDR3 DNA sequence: TGTGCCAGCAGTTACAGGGGGAGGAACACTGAAGCTTTCTTT. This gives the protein CASSYRGRNTEAFF.